Given below is one T cell receptor (beta chain) in context. No antigen is known for it. This sample is part of a study of T-cell memory formation after mild COVID-19. Study-level points and caveats: Confirmation was lacking for SARS-CoV-2 specificity of second-wave clones that peaked on day 37.

The CDR3 covers 13 residues. V gave up 6 bases and J gave up 8 bases; unmatched junction bases: 7. TCRdb analysed the 5' RACE reads with MiXCR anew, one entry per CDR3 protein. Of about 560,000 distinct CDR3 sequences listed, about 20% were seen once; the top ten hold around 12%. The sequence was collected from an adult woman who had mild COVID-19 (a few samples of this study predate the infection). Cell type and time point are not known. This chain connects TRBV12-3 or TRBV12-4 to TRBJ1-2, with 9 positions matching TRBD1. The sequenced sample was PBMCs or a T cell subset sorted from them (not recorded which). The CDR3 region has the DNA TGTGCCAGCAGCTACCCGGGACAGGGCGGCTACACCTTC. Its protein is CASSYPGQGGYTF.